This T cell receptor (beta chain) was captured by sequencing in a study of T cell changes during pregnancy in multiple sclerosis. TCRdb keeps only in-frame clones here, not all; method: immunoSEQ multiplex PCR. This sample has over 30,000 clones; 88% occur once, and the top ten carry about 1.2%. CDR3 length: 16 residues. From germline, CDR1 is SGHDN and CDR2 FVKESK. J lost 3 bases, V lost 4 bases, and 5 bases had no gene match. The sequencing here drew on CD4+ T cells from peripheral blood mononuclear cells, taken before pregnancy. The V and J genes are TRBV14 and TRBJ2-1; 11 bases align to TRBD2. The receptor's source is a female donor with multiple sclerosis, enrolled in a pregnancy study. In nucleotides, the CDR3 is TGTGCCAGCAGCCCCACCGGGACTAGCGGCTACAATGAGCAGTTCTTC. This codes for CASSPTGTSGYNEQFF.